Listed here are 32 T cell receptor beta chains from one sample, sequenced in a study of blood T cell repertoires in COVID-19. The table came from immunoSEQ multiplex PCR; TCRdb's copy has only in-frame clones and leaves some out. Found here are 90,000 to 120,000 clones, 84% of them singletons; the top ten hold around 4.2%. The sequencing sample was made of peripheral blood. The source of these receptors is a human donor in a cohort sampled during active COVID-19.

The chain recombines TRBV10-3 with TRBJ2-4, with TRBD2 as a possible D gene (5 bases). Germline CDR1 ENHRY, CDR2 SYGVKD. V dropped 3 bases and J dropped 10 bases, with 13 bases sitting between them. This CDR3 spans 13 amino acids. CDR3 sequence: CAISDRTPNIQYF. The CDR3 DNA reads as TGTGCCATCAGTGACCGGACTCCGAATATTCAGTACTTC.

The chain has TRBV5-6 and TRBJ2-1, with 9 bases lining up with TRBD2. Trimming removed 2 bases from V and 7 bases from J; junction bases left unmatched: 7. There are 15 residues in the CDR3. Per germline, CDR1 SGHDT and CDR2 YYEEEE. CDR3: CASSLVAGVRNEQFF. CDR3 sequence (DNA): TGTGCCAGCAGCTTAGTAGCGGGAGTCCGGAATGAGCAGTTCTTC.

This clone was seen once. This chain connects TRBV7-6 to TRBJ2-7; a weak D match, TRBD1 (5 bases). The CDR3 runs 16 residues. The V end was cut by 3 bases, the J end by 5 bases, with 20 bases between. Germline V lookup: CDR1 SGHVS, CDR2 FNYEAQ. Written as DNA, the CDR3 is TGTGCCAGCAGCTTCGCTACAGGATCGTTTGGCGACGAGCAGTACTTC. It codes for CASSFATGSFGDEQYF.

The chain uses TRBV27 and TRBJ2-7; tentative D call: TRBD2 (5 bases). V lost 7 bases to trimming and J lost 0 bases, with 10 bases between them. The CDR3 contains 13 residues. Germline loops: CDR1 MNHEY, CDR2 SMNVEV (reference sequence). The DNA for the CDR3 is TGTGCCAGCAAGCGGTCCCGCTCCTACGAGCAGTACGTC. It yields the protein CASKRSRSYEQYV.

The chain recombines TRBV20-1 with TRBJ1-1; D gene unclear. V dropped 5 bases and J dropped 3 bases, with 7 bases sitting between them. From germline, CDR1 is DFQATT and CDR2 SNEGSKA (reference sequence). This CDR3 is 11 amino acids long. CDR3 coding DNA: TGCAGTGCTGAAACAGACACTGAAGCTTTCTTT. It specifies CSAETDTEAFF.

V gene TRBV5-1 combines with J gene TRBJ1-3; 7 bases line up with TRBD1. Germline V lookup: CDR1 SGHRS, CDR2 YFSETQ. This CDR3 comprises 16 residues. V trimming: 4 bases; J trimming: 0 bases; junction bases outside the gene matches: 7. The CDR3 coding sequence is TGCGCCAGCAGCACGGGACAGCCTATCTCTGGAAACACCATATATTTT. This codes for CASSTGQPISGNTIYF.

J is TRBJ1-4 and V is TRBV6-1; 9 nucleotides match TRBD1. The CDR3 length is 14 residues. Germline V lookup: CDR1 MNHNS, CDR2 SASEGT. Trimming cost V 3 bases and J 7 bases; bases outside gene matches: 3. The CDR3 reads CASSDDRGSEKLFF. The CDR3 DNA is TGTGCCAGCAGTGATGACAGGGGGAGTGAAAAACTGTTTTTT.

This clone has a handful of counts. The rearrangement joins TRBV7-3 to TRBJ2-2; 10 nucleotides agree with TRBD2. Germline V CDR1 and CDR2: SGHTA, FQGTGA. This CDR3 contains 18 residues. V was clipped by 1 base and J by 6 bases; unmatched bases: 11. The CDR3 loop is CASSLIRSGRARAGELFF. Here the CDR3 DNA reads TGTGCCAGCAGCTTAATAAGAAGCGGGAGGGCCCGAGCCGGGGAGCTGTTTTTT.

This sequence joins TRBV12-3 or TRBV12-4 and TRBJ2-1; TRBD2 is a possible D gene (5 bases). This CDR3 comprises 13 residues. V gave up 11 bases and J gave up 5 bases, with 16 bases separating them. The DNA for the CDR3 is TGTGCCGTAGAAGGAACTAGAAACAATGAGCAGTTCTTC. Translating it yields CAVEGTRNNEQFF.

J is TRBJ2-6 and V is TRBV18; D may be TRBD1 (5 bases). Trimming removed 2 bases from V and 0 bases from J, with 14 bases in between. Germline V CDR1 and CDR2: KGHSH, LQKENI. This CDR3 contains 18 residues. CDR3 protein: CASSPAAPGNSGANVLTF. Written as DNA, the CDR3 is TGTGCCAGCTCACCAGCGGCACCAGGGAACTCTGGGGCCAACGTCCTGACTTTC.

This clone was seen repeatedly, ten times or more. The V and J genes are TRBV28 and TRBJ1-4, with D perhaps matching TRBD1 (6 bases). Trimming removed 6 bases from V and 5 bases from J, with 13 bases in between. The CDR3 totals 14 residues. CDR1 and CDR2 (germline): MDHEN, SYDVKM. The CDR3 region has the DNA TGTGCCAGCAGCAGCGGACAGAAGAATGAAAAACTGTTTTTT. It specifies CASSSGQKNEKLFF.

The rearrangement links TRBV3-1 (or the pseudogene TRBV3-2) to TRBJ2-5; 13 bases match TRBD2. Germline V lookup: CDR1 LGHDT, CDR2 YNNKEL (reference sequence). The CDR3 totals 17 residues. J gave up 4 bases and V 4 bases, and 9 bases lay outside the gene matches. DNA of the CDR3: TGTGCCAGCAGCCTCACTAGCGGGAGGGCGAGGCGAGAGACCCAGTACTTC. Translating gives CASSLTSGRARRETQYF.

The V call is TRBV30, the J call TRBJ1-2, with a weak D call TRBD1 (6 bases). The germline CDR1 and CDR2 sequences are GTSNPN and SVGIG (reference sequence). V was pared by 2 bases and J by 1 base, with 8 bases between. The CDR3 covers 13 residues. CDR3: CAWSRQDNYGYTF. The CDR3 DNA sequence: TGTGCCTGGAGTCGACAGGATAACTATGGCTACACCTTC.

The rearrangement joins TRBV30 to TRBJ2-2; D might be TRBD1 (5 bases). Trimming removed 3 bases from V and 5 bases from J, with 10 bases in between. Germline CDR1 reads GTSNPN; CDR2 reads SVGIG (reference sequence). CDR3 length: 13 residues. In nucleotides, the CDR3 is TGTGCCTGGAGCCGCAGGGAAACCGGGGAGCTGTTTTTT. Amino acid sequence: CAWSRRETGELFF.

The V gene is TRBV7-2, the J gene TRBJ2-7; no clear D. The length of the CDR3 is 12 residues. Trimming shortened V by 3 bases and J by 4 bases, and 7 bases separated the two germline ends. The germline V gene encodes CDR1 SGHTA and CDR2 FQGNSA. CDR3 sequence: CASSFGRYEQYF. The CDR3 nucleotides read TGTGCCAGCAGCTTTGGTCGGTACGAGCAGTACTTC.

This clone has just a few counts. This chain joins TRBV5-4 and TRBJ2-3, with D possibly TRBD2 on 6 matching bases. The CDR3 consists of 16 residues. Trimming left V 5 bases short and J 2 bases short, with 18 bases between. The V gene's germline CDR1 is SGHNT and CDR2 YYREEE (reference sequence). CDR3 DNA sequence: TGTGCCAGCAGTTCGGGTTGGGACTCAGCCACAGATACGCAGTATTTT. It encodes CASSSGWDSATDTQYF.

The chain carries TRBV4-2 and TRBJ2-7, with D possibly being TRBD1 (6 bases). Trimming pared 1 base from V and 0 bases from J, leaving 10 bases between. In germline, CDR1 is LGHNA, CDR2 YNFKEQ. The CDR3 is 15 amino acids. This CDR3 reads CASSQVGTSSYEQYF. The CDR3 nucleotides are TGTGCCAGCAGCCAAGTTGGGACATCCTCCTACGAGCAGTACTTC.

CDR3 bases: TGTGCCAGCAGCCAAGATCCTAGCGTTTTCAATGAGCAGTTCTTC. Amino acid sequence: CASSQDPSVFNEQFF. This chain joins TRBV14 and TRBJ2-1, with D perhaps matching TRBD2 (6 bases). The CDR3 consists of 15 residues. In germline, CDR1 is SGHDN, CDR2 FVKESK. V dropped 0 bases and J dropped 6 bases, with 12 bases sitting between them.

This clone was seen a few times. This chain links TRBV7-9 with TRBJ2-1; D not certain. The germline V gene has CDR1 SEHNR and CDR2 FQNEAQ (reference sequence). The CDR3 contains 13 residues. The V end lost 6 bases, the J end lost 3 bases, and 9 bases lay between the germline ends. The CDR3 DNA is TGTGCCAGCAGGTCGGTTCGCTACAATGAGCAGTTCTTC. Its translation: CASRSVRYNEQFF.

The chain is built from TRBV27 and TRBJ2-4; perhaps TRBD2 as D (6 bases). V was trimmed by 8 bases and J by 0 bases, leaving 11 bases between them. Germline V gene data show CDR1 as MNHEY and CDR2 as SMNVEV (reference sequence). There are 14 residues in the CDR3. This chain's CDR3 is CASGGSLAKNIQYF. The DNA of the CDR3 is TGTGCCAGCGGGGGGTCCCTAGCCAAAAACATTCAGTACTTC.

This clone appeared a single time. This chain links TRBV5-1 with TRBJ1-2; 7 positions match TRBD1. The V segment lost 3 bases and the J segment 0 bases; nucleotides outside the gene matches: 5. Germline values: CDR1 SGHRS, CDR2 YFSETQ. CDR3 length equals 15 residues. In DNA form, the CDR3 reads TGCGCCAGCAGCTCCGGACAGGTTCCTAACTATGGCTACACCTTC. Its translation is CASSSGQVPNYGYTF. The entire variable domain, with the rest obtained from reference TRBV5-1 and TRBJ1-2, is as follows: KAGVTQTPRYLIKTRGQQVTLSCSPISGHRSVSWYQQTPGQGLQFLFEYFSETQRNKGNFPGRFSGRQFSNSRSEMNVSTLELGDSALYLCASSSGQVPNYGYTFGSGTRLTVV.

CDR3 nucleotides: TGTGCCACCAGTGACCTAGAAAACAATGAGCAGTTCTTC. Its protein product is CATSDLENNEQFF. The V call is TRBV24-1, the J call TRBJ2-1; D unresolved. V lost 4 bases and J 5 bases, leaving 8 bases between the germline ends. The CDR3 has 13 residues. CDR1 is KGHDR and CDR2 is SFDVKD in the germline V gene.

The gene calls are TRBV19 and TRBJ2-7; perhaps TRBD2 as D (6 bases). This CDR3 spans 15 amino acids. V was clipped by 7 bases and J by 1 base, with 17 bases between them. Germline V gene sequence: CDR1 LNHDA, CDR2 SQIVND (reference sequence). CDR3 sequence (DNA): TGTGCCAGTACTGAGACAGCAGGGACTTCCTACGAGCAGTACTTC. Translated: CASTETAGTSYEQYF.

This clone was detected only a few times. The chain is built from TRBV12-3 or TRBV12-4 and TRBJ1-2; possibly TRBD1 for D (5 bases). The V gene lost 4 bases and the J gene lost 10 bases, with 10 bases spanning the gap. The CDR3 spans 11 residues. CDR3 DNA sequence: TGTGCCAGCAGTTCGGAGGGGTACTACACCTTC. Translated, it gives CASSSEGYYTF.

The V call is TRBV12-3 or TRBV12-4, the J call TRBJ1-2; maybe TRBD1 (5 bases). The CDR3 has 13 residues. V lost 3 bases and J 7 bases, leaving 12 bases between the germline ends. The CDR3 DNA follows: TGTGCCAGCAGTTTGGGTCAGGGCTTTGGCTACACCTTC. Protein: CASSLGQGFGYTF.

The chain recombines TRBV20-1 with TRBJ1-2; 8 bases match TRBD1. The V and J ends lost 3 bases and 8 bases, in that order; junction bases with no gene match: 8. The CDR3 is made up of 13 amino acids. Germline CDR1 and CDR2: DFQATT and SNEGSKA (reference sequence). For the CDR3, the DNA is TGCAGTGCTAGTGCACAGGGGGTCGGCGGCTACACCTTC. Its translation is CSASAQGVGGYTF.

The chain has TRBV21-1 and TRBJ2-3; the D segment call TRBD1 is taken from the table without a DNA check. TRBV21-1 is a pseudogene locus. This CDR3 contains 16 residues. The CDR3 here is CASSKDGAGDTDTQYF. CDR3 in DNA: TGTGCCAGCAGCAAAGACGGGGCAGGGGATACAGATACGCAGTATTTT.

This chain connects TRBV19 to TRBJ2-3; D remains unclear. The germline V gene encodes CDR1 LNHDA and CDR2 SQIVND (reference sequence). This CDR3 contains 15 residues. V shed 3 bases and J shed 5 bases, with 15 bases lying between them. In DNA form, the CDR3 reads TGTGCCAGTAGTATGGGCGAGTGGATCGGAGATACGCAGTATTTT. Amino acids: CASSMGEWIGDTQYF.

The chain carries TRBV7-3 and TRBJ2-2; D gene unclear. V lost 8 bases, J lost 3 bases, and 13 bases lay in between. The CDR3 spans 14 residues. Germline V lookup: CDR1 SGHTA, CDR2 FQGTGA. The CDR3 DNA follows: TGTGCCAGCTCCCTCGAGAGTCACACCGGGGAGCTGTTTTTT. It is translated as CASSLESHTGELFF.

Here the CDR3 reads CASSHNVATEWGGRQPQHF. The CDR3, as DNA: TGTGCCAGCAGCCATAACGTGGCGACGGAATGGGGGGGCCGGCAGCCCCAGCATTTT. The V and J genes are TRBV6-2 or TRBV6-3 and TRBJ1-5; D perhaps matches TRBD1 (6 bases). V lost 6 bases and J lost 7, with 31 bases in between. The CDR3 covers 19 residues. Germline CDR1 reads MNHEY; CDR2 reads SVGEGT.

The genes are TRBV3-1 (or the pseudogene TRBV3-2) and TRBJ2-5; D is perhaps TRBD1 (5 bases). The CDR3 covers 15 residues. The V gene's germline CDR1 is LGHDT and CDR2 YNNKEL (reference sequence). Deletions cut 4 bases from V and 2 bases from J, with 14 bases between. The CDR3 reads CASSPGWAAQETQYF. DNA of the CDR3: TGTGCCAGCAGCCCAGGGTGGGCGGCACAAGAGACCCAGTACTTC.

The chain joins TRBV27 to TRBJ2-5, with D perhaps matching TRBD1 (6 bases). The CDR3 contains 14 residues. CDR1 and CDR2 from the germline V gene are MNHEY and SMNVEV (reference sequence). Deletions cut 6 bases from V and 2 bases from J, with 13 bases between. The CDR3 bases are TGTGCCAGCAGGGGGGCGGGCAGGCAAGAGACCCAGTACTTC. This codes for CASRGAGRQETQYF.